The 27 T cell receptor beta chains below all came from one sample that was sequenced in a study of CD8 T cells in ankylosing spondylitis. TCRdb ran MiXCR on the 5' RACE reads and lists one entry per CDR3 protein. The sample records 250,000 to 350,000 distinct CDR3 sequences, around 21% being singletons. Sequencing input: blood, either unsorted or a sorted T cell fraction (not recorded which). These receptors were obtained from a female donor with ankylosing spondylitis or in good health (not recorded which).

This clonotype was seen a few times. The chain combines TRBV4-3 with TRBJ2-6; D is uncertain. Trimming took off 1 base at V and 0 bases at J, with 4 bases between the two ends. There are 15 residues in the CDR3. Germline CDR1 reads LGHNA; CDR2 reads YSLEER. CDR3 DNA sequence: TGCGCCAGCAGCCAAGGCCCCTCTGGGGCCAACGTCCTGACTTTC. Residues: CASSQGPSGANVLTF.

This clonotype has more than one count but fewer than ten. The CDR3 spells CAISEGGSPLHF. CDR3 DNA: TGTGCCATCAGTGAAGGGGGTTCACCCCTCCACTTT. V gene TRBV10-3 combines with J gene TRBJ1-6, with a possible D match to TRBD1 (6 bases). V lost 3 bases and J lost 9, with 6 bases in between. The germline V gene has CDR1 ENHRY and CDR2 SYGVKD. This CDR3 is built from 12 residues.

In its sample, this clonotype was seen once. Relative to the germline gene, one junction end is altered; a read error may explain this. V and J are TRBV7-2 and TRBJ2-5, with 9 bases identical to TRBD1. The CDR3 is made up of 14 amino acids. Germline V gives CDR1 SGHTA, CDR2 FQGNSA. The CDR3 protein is CAISLGTGQETQYF. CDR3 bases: TGTGCCATCAGCTTAGGGACAGGGCAAGAGACCCAGTACTTC. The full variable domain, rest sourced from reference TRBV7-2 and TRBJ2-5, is GAGVSQSPSNKVTEKGKDVELRCDPISGHTALYWYRQSLGQGLEFLIYFQGNSAPDKSGLPSDRFSAERTGGSVSTLTIQRTQQEDSAVYLCAISLGTGQETQYFGPGTRLLVL.

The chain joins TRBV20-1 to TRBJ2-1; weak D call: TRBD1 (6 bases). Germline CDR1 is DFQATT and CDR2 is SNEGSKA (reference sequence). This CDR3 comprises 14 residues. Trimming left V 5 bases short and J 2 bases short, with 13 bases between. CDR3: CSAFLRGTYNEQFF. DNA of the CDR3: TGCAGTGCTTTCCTCAGGGGTACCTACAATGAGCAGTTCTTC.

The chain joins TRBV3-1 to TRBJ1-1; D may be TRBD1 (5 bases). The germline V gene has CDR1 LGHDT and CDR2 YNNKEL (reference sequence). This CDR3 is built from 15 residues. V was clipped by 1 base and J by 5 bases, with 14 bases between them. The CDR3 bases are TGTGCCAGCAGCCAAGGACCTCAGGGAAGAACTGAAGCTTTCTTT. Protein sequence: CASSQGPQGRTEAFF. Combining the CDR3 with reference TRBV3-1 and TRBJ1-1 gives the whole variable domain DTAVSQTPKYLVTQMGNDKSIKCEQNLGHDTMYWYKQDSKKFLKIMFSYNNKELIINETVPNRFSPKSPDKAHLNLHINSLELGDSAVYFCASSQGPQGRTEAFFGQGTRLTVV.

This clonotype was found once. The DNA for the CDR3 is TGCGCCAGCAGCCAAGATCGAGGGGCGGACACCGGGGAGCTGTTTTTT. Protein sequence: CASSQDRGADTGELFF. The chain links TRBV4-3 to TRBJ2-2; the D gene could be TRBD1 or TRBD2 (5 bases each). The CDR3 loop spans 16 amino acids. Germline V CDR1 and CDR2: LGHNA, YSLEER. The V end was cut by 0 bases, the J end by 3 bases, with 11 bases between.

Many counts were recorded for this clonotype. For the CDR3, the DNA is TGCGCCAGCAGCCAAGGAGGAACAGCCGATACGCAGTATTTT. It encodes CASSQGGTADTQYF. The gene calls are TRBV4-3 and TRBJ2-3; D gene ambiguous. Germline CDR1 is LGHNA and CDR2 is YSLEER. The V gene lost 1 base and the J gene lost 6 bases, with 11 bases spanning the gap. The CDR3 contains 14 residues.

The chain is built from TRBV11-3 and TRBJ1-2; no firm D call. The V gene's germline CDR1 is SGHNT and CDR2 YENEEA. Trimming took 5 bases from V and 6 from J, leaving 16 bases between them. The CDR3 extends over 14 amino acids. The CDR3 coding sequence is TGTGCCAGCAGCCTCCGATCGGAGAGCGATGGCTACACCTTC. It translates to CASSLRSESDGYTF.

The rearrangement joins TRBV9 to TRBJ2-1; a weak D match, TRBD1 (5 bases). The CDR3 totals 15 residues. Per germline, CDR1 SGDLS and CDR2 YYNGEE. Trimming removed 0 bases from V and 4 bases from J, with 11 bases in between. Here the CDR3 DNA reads TGTGCCAGCAGCGTAGCTGGGGCGACTTACAATGAGCAGTTCTTC. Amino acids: CASSVAGATYNEQFF.

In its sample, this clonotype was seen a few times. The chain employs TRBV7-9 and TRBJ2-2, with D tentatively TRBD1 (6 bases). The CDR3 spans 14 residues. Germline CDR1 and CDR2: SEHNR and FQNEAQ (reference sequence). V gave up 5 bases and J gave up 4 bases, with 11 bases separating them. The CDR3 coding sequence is TGTGCCAGCAGCCTGACAGGTCCCACCGGGGAGCTGTTTTTT. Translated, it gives CASSLTGPTGELFF. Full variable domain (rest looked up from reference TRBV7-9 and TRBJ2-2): DTGVSQNPRHKITKRGQNVTFRCDPISEHNRLYWYRQTLGQGPEFLTYFQNEAQLEKSRLLSDRFSAERPKGSFSTLEIQRTEQGDSAMYLCASSLTGPTGELFFGEGSRLTVL.

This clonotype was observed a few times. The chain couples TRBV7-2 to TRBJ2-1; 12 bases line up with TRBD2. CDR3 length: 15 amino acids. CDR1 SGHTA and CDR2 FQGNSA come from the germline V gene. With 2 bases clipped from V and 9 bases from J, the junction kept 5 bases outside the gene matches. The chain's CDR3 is CASSLRGLAGGEQFF. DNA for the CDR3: TGTGCCAGCAGCTTAAGGGGACTAGCGGGTGGTGAGCAGTTCTTC.

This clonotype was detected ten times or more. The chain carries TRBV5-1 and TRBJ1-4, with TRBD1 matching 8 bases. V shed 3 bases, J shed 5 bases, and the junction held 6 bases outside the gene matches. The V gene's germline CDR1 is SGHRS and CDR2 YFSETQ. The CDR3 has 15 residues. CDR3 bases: TGCGCCAGCAGCTCACCCGGGACAGGCAATGAAAAACTGTTTTTT. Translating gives CASSSPGTGNEKLFF. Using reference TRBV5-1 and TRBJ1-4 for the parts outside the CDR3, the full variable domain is KAGVTQTPRYLIKTRGQQVTLSCSPISGHRSVSWYQQTPGQGLQFLFEYFSETQRNKGNFPGRFSGRQFSNSRSEMNVSTLELGDSALYLCASSSPGTGNEKLFFGSGTQLSVL.

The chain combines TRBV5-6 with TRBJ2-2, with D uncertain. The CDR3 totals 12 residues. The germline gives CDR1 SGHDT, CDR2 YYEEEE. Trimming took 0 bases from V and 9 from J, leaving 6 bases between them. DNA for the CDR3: TGTGCCAGCAGCTTGGCAACCCGGGAGCTGTTTTTT. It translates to CASSLATRELFF.

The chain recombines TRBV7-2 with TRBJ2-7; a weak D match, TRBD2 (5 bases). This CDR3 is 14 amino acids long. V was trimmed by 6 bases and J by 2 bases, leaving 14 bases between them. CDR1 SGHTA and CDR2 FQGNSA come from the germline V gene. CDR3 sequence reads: CASRFEGGTYEQYF. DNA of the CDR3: TGTGCCAGCAGGTTTGAAGGAGGAACCTACGAGCAGTACTTC.

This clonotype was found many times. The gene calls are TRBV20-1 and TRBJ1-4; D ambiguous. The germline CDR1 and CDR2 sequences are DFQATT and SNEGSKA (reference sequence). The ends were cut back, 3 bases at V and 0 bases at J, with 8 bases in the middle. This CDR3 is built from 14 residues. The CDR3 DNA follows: TGCAGTGCTAGGCCGAATGCAACTAATGAAAAACTGTTTTTT. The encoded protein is CSARPNATNEKLFF.

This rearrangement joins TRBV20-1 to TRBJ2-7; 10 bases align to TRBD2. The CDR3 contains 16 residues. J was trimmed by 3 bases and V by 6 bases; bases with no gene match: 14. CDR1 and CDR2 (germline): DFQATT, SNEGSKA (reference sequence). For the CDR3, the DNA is TGCAGTGCCCCCATACCTAGCGGGAGAAACGGCTACGAGCAGTACTTC. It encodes CSAPIPSGRNGYEQYF.

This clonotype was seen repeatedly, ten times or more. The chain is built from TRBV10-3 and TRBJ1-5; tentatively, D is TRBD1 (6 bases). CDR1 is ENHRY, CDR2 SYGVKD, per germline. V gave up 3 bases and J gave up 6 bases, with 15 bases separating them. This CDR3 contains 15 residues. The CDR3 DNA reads TGTGCCATCAGTGACCAAGGGGGATTAGGTCAGCCCCAGCATTTT. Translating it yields CAISDQGGLGQPQHF.

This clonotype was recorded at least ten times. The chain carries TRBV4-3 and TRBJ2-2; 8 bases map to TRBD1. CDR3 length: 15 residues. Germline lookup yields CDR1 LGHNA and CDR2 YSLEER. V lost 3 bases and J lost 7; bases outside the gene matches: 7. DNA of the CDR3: TGCGCCAGCAGCCACGACAGGGGTCGAGTCGGGGAGCTGTTTTTT. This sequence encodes CASSHDRGRVGELFF.

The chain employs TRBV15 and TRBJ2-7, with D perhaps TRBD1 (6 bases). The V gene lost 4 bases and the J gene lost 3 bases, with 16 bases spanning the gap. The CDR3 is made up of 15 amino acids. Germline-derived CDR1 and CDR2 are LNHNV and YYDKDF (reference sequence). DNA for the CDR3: TGTGCCACCAGCACAGGGGTTGGGGCTGGCTACGAGCAGTACTTC. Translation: CATSTGVGAGYEQYF.

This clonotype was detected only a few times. As DNA, the CDR3 is TGTGCCAGCAGCGGACGTCGGTTCGCGCAGTTCTTC. Its protein is CASSGRRFAQFF. V gene TRBV5-5 combines with J gene TRBJ2-1; D gene unclear. V dropped 4 bases and J dropped 12 bases, with 14 bases sitting between them. The CDR3 contains 12 residues. CDR1 SGHKS and CDR2 YYEKEE come from the germline V gene (reference sequence).

The CDR3 loop reads CASSFRDVYGYTF. CDR3 in DNA: TGTGCCAGCAGTTTTCGGGACGTCTATGGCTACACCTTC. The rearrangement uses TRBV28 and TRBJ1-2; D possibly corresponds to TRBD1 (5 bases). The CDR3 is 13 residues long. CDR1 is MDHEN and CDR2 is SYDVKM in the germline V gene. The V gene lost 3 bases and the J gene lost 4 bases, with 9 bases spanning the gap.

The DNA for the CDR3 is TGTGCCAGCAGCCGAGCTGGAGGGGGCGCCTACAATGAGCAGTTCTTC. This encodes CASSRAGGGAYNEQFF. This chain links TRBV4-2 with TRBJ2-1; weak D call: TRBD1 (7 bases). There are 16 residues in the CDR3. Germline CDR1 is LGHNA and CDR2 is YNFKEQ. Deletions cut 4 bases from V and 2 bases from J, with 15 bases between.

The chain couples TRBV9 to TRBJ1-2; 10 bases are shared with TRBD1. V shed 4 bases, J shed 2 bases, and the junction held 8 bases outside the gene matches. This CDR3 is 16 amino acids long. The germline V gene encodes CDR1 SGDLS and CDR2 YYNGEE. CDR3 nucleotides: TGTGCCAGCAGCCCGGGACAGGGGAATGCGAACTATGGCTACACCTTC. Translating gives CASSPGQGNANYGYTF.

CDR3 sequence: CASSQDTGSHGYTF. The CDR3 DNA reads TGCGCCAGCAGCCAAGATACAGGGAGCCATGGCTACACCTTC. The gene calls are TRBV4-3 and TRBJ1-2, with D possibly matching TRBD1 (6 bases). Trimming shortened V by 0 bases and J by 6 bases, and 11 bases separated the two germline ends. The germline V gene encodes CDR1 LGHNA and CDR2 YSLEER. This CDR3 is built from 14 residues.

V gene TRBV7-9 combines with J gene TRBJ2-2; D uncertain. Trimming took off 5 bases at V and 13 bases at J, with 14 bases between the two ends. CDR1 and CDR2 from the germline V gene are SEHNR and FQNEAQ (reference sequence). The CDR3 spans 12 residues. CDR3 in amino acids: CASSPSSDGLFF. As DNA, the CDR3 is TGTGCCAGCAGCCCCTCGAGCGATGGGCTGTTTTTT.

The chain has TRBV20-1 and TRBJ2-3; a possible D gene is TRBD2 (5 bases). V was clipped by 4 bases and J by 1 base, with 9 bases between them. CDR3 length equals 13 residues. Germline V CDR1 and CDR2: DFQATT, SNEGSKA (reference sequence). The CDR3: CSATSWGTDTQYF. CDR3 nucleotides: TGCAGTGCTACTAGCTGGGGCACAGATACGCAGTATTTT.

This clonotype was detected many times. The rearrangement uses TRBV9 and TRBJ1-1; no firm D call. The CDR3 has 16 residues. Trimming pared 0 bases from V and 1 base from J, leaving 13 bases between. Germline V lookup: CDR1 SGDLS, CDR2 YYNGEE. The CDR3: CASSVEVGSRNTEAFF. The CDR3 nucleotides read TGTGCCAGCAGCGTAGAGGTTGGGTCCCGGAACACTGAAGCTTTCTTT.